The 8 T cell receptor beta chains listed next were all sequenced from one sample in a study of T cells expressing NK-cell markers. From its re-call of the 5' RACE reads, TCRdb lists each CDR3 protein once, without DNA. In all, the sample yields about 150,000 distinct CDR3 sequences. Material: blood T cells: a sorted CD56 or NKG2C T cell subset, CD4+ or CD8+ T cells, or bulk PBMC T cells (not recorded which). These receptors were obtained from a woman between 45 and 60 years old in good health.

This sequence joins TRBV7-9 and TRBJ2-3; TCRdb's D call of TRBD1 is untestable without DNA. The germline CDR1 and CDR2 sequences are SEHNR and FQNEAQ (reference sequence). The CDR3 covers 17 residues. The CDR3 reads CASSLLASGDLSDTQYF.

CDR3 sequence reads: CASSLRTVPRGEGLTDTQYF. V usage is TRBV13 and J usage is TRBJ2-3; the D call from TCRdb, TRBD2, cannot be confirmed without DNA. CDR3 length equals 20 residues. Per the germline V gene, CDR1 is PRHDT and CDR2 is FYEKMQ (reference sequence).

This sequence joins TRBV4-1 and TRBJ2-3. The CDR3 is 16 amino acids. Germline lookup yields CDR1 MGHRA and CDR2 YSYEKL. CDR3 region: CASSQDIGSGTDTQYF.

This chain connects TRBV6-5 to TRBJ2-7; TCRdb calls TRBD1, which cannot be checked without DNA. Germline V gene sequence: CDR1 MNHEY, CDR2 SVGAGI. The CDR3 is 16 residues long. CDR3 sequence: CASSYGGWTGSYEQYF.

V usage is TRBV20-1 and J usage is TRBJ2-3. CDR1 is DFQATT, CDR2 SNEGSKA, per germline (reference sequence). The CDR3 covers 17 residues. CDR3 in amino acids: CSARVSLAGTSTDTQYF.

The chain is built from TRBV4-2 and TRBJ1-1. CDR3 size: 11 residues. Germline CDR1 reads LGHNA; CDR2 reads YNFKEQ. CDR3 loop: CASSQGSEAFF.

The rearrangement uses TRBV27 and TRBJ2-7; TCRdb indicates TRBD1, and absent DNA this call remains unverified. Germline loops: CDR1 MNHEY, CDR2 SMNVEV (reference sequence). The CDR3 is made up of 11 amino acids. CDR3 amino acids: CASSLGAREYF.

This chain joins TRBV4-2 and TRBJ2-1; TCRdb's assignment of TRBD1 cannot be checked, as there is no DNA. The CDR3 runs 14 residues. The germline CDR1 and CDR2 sequences are LGHNA and YNFKEQ. The CDR3 here is CASSPLIPGYEQFF.